Presented here are 14 T cell receptor beta chains from one specimen sequenced in a study of cytomegalovirus exposure and HLA in healthy donors. PCR was performed using 60 Vbeta and 13 Jbeta primers. The repertoire was sequenced with immunoSEQ multiplex PCR; TCRdb's copy has only in-frame clones and lacks some. The data contain more than 95,000 clones, around four fifths of them singletons. The specimen was PBMCs. The receptors were sampled from a man between 18 and 29 years old in good health and CMV-seropositive.

V gene TRBV5-1 combines with J gene TRBJ1-1; possible D gene TRBD1, 6 bases. The CDR3 spans 13 residues. Germline loops: CDR1 SGHRS, CDR2 YFSETQ. Trimming left V 8 bases short and J 1 base short, with 12 bases between. Here the CDR3 reads CARDGQRNTEAFF. The DNA for the CDR3 is TGCGCCAGGGACGGACAGCGGAACACTGAAGCTTTCTTT.

The V gene is TRBV29-1, the J gene TRBJ2-7; 8 nucleotides agree with TRBD1. V dropped 2 bases and J dropped 2; count of bases not matched to a gene: 8. Germline CDR1 and CDR2: SQVTM and ANQGSEA. The CDR3 runs to 15 residues. CDR3 sequence: CSVERADRDPYEQYF. The CDR3 coding sequence is TGCAGCGTTGAAAGGGCGGACAGGGATCCCTACGAGCAGTACTTC.

This clone was observed a handful of times. V usage is TRBV20-1 and J usage is TRBJ2-5; D gene uncertain. Trimming pared 4 bases from V and 5 bases from J, leaving 5 bases between. Germline values: CDR1 DFQATT, CDR2 SNEGSKA (reference sequence). The length of the CDR3 is 10 residues. The CDR3 DNA follows: TGCAGTGCTACTCCGGAGACCCAGTACTTC. Translation gives CSATPETQYF.

The chain couples TRBV7-9 to TRBJ2-7; D is unclear. Germline values: CDR1 SEHNR, CDR2 FQNEAQ (reference sequence). Trimming pared 4 bases from V and 5 bases from J, leaving 21 bases between. There are 16 residues in the CDR3. The CDR3 reads CASSSSSWRGDDEQYF. Written as DNA, the CDR3 is TGTGCCAGCAGCTCCTCCAGTTGGAGAGGAGACGACGAGCAGTACTTC.

The chain is built from TRBV5-1 and TRBJ2-7; 7 bases match TRBD1. Germline-derived CDR1 and CDR2 are SGHRS and YFSETQ. The V and J ends lost 6 bases and 4 bases, in that order; junction bases with no gene match: 13. CDR3 length equals 15 residues. The CDR3 loop reads CASTPSGTAEYEQYF. For the CDR3, the DNA is TGCGCCAGCACTCCTTCCGGGACAGCAGAATACGAGCAGTACTTC.

The rearrangement links TRBV2 to TRBJ1-5, with 7 bases identical to TRBD1. From germline, CDR1 is SNHLY and CDR2 FYNNEI. The CDR3 totals 15 residues. After removal of 5 bases from V and 4 bases from J, the junction contained 8 bases not matched to a gene. Written as DNA, the CDR3 is TGTGCCAGCAGTTTGGGACAGCCCCCGAATCAGCCCCAGCATTTT. Translation gives CASSLGQPPNQPQHF.

The chain joins TRBV4-1 to TRBJ1-5, with TRBD1 identical over 7 bases. The J segment lost 5 bases and the V segment lost 1 base, leaving 5 bases of the junction unmatched. CDR3 length equals 15 residues. Per the germline V gene, CDR1 is MGHRA and CDR2 is YSYEKL. In DNA, the CDR3 is TGCGCCAGCAGCCAAGCCGACAGGGTCGATCAGCCCCAGCATTTT. This translates into CASSQADRVDQPQHF.

This chain links TRBV28 with TRBJ2-5, with unresolved D. CDR1 and CDR2 (germline): MDHEN, SYDVKM. The CDR3 length is 14 residues. The germline V and J ends were trimmed by 2 bases and 5 bases, with 12 bases remaining between them. The CDR3 DNA follows: TGTGCCAGCAGTTTAGGGCACTCAAGGGAGACCCAGTACTTC. Residues: CASSLGHSRETQYF.

This clone occurred once. The V and J genes are TRBV19 and TRBJ1-5, with 9 nucleotides matching TRBD1. The length of the CDR3 is 14 residues. V shed 5 bases, J shed 5 bases, and the junction held 4 bases outside the gene matches. The germline V gene encodes CDR1 LNHDA and CDR2 SQIVND (reference sequence). CDR3 region: CASSPRQGDQPQHF. The CDR3 coding sequence is TGTGCCAGTAGTCCCCGACAGGGGGATCAGCCCCAGCATTTT.

The CDR3 DNA reads as TGTGCCAGCAGCCAAGATTCTGGCTTGAGGGACATTCAGTACTTC. This translates into CASSQDSGLRDIQYF. This sequence joins TRBV14 and TRBJ2-4, with D possibly being TRBD2 (5 bases). This CDR3 contains 15 residues. The germline gives CDR1 SGHDN, CDR2 FVKESK. V was pared by 0 bases and J by 8 bases, with 14 bases between.

The chain has TRBV5-1 and TRBJ2-3, with TRBD1 matching 8 bases. This CDR3 is 15 amino acids long. Germline V gene data show CDR1 as SGHRS and CDR2 as YFSETQ. Germline trimming cut 4 bases from V and 0 bases from J; bases unmatched to any gene: 4. DNA for the CDR3: TGCGCCAGCAGCCCGGGACAGGAAAGCACAGATACGCAGTATTTT. Protein sequence: CASSPGQESTDTQYF.

The V and J genes are TRBV6-5 and TRBJ1-3; 9 positions agree with TRBD1. The CDR3 runs to 14 residues. V shed 0 bases, J shed 11 bases, and the junction held 5 bases outside the gene matches. In germline, CDR1 is MNHEY, CDR2 SVGAGI. The CDR3 bases are TGTGCCAGCAGTTACTCAGAGACAGGGGGGGCCATATATTTT. Its translation: CASSYSETGGAIYF.

In nucleotides, the CDR3 is TGTGCCAGCTCACCGGCGGGTGCCAGTCGCGAGCAGTACTTC. Encoded protein: CASSPAGASREQYF. The rearrangement links TRBV18 to TRBJ2-7, with TRBD2 as a possible D gene (5 bases). V shed 3 bases and J shed 6 bases, with 15 bases lying between them. Germline values: CDR1 KGHSH, CDR2 LQKENI. This CDR3 comprises 14 residues.

Here the CDR3 reads CASSLLGEAQYF. Written as DNA, the CDR3 is TGTGCCAGCAGCTTATTGGGGGAGGCCCAGTACTTC. V is TRBV5-8 and J is TRBJ2-5; D is perhaps TRBD2 (6 bases). The length of the CDR3 is 12 residues. Germline CDR1 and CDR2: SGHTS and YDEGEE. V was clipped by 2 bases and J by 9 bases, with 11 bases between them.